This TCR beta chain comes out of a study of blood T cell repertoires in COVID-19. At the level of the study: Acute and convalescent COVID-19 samples came from the United States, Italy and Spain. The cDNA or gDNA used as material had been derived from T cells, B-cell-depleted T cells, or PBMCs.

The authors' processing: Amplification with reference gene primers provided the estimates of nucleated cell counts. Measured with immunoSEQ multiplex PCR; TCRdb has only the in-frame clones, and not every one. V and J calls and clone size are given by that table; D and trimming were obtained from the DNA. Seen here are about 410,000 clones, roughly 89% observed once, and the top ten hold about 1.5%. Germline lookup yields CDR1 LGHDT and CDR2 YNNKEL (reference sequence). V gave up 0 bases and J gave up 7 bases, with 10 bases separating them. This CDR3 comprises 15 residues. The rearrangement uses TRBV3-1 (or the pseudogene TRBV3-2) and TRBJ1-6; tentative D call: TRBD1 (6 bases). The receptor comes from a woman under 40 with active or convalescent COVID-19. The sample consisted of peripheral blood. This CDR3 is CASSQDRGYNSPLHF. The CDR3 DNA reads TGTGCCAGCAGCCAAGACAGGGGTTACAATTCACCCCTCCACTTT.